These 27 T cell receptor beta chains were all obtained from the same sample, sequenced in a study of T cell responses to AZD1222 COVID-19 vaccine. Some clones are missing from TCRdb's copy, which holds only in-frame ones; the method was immunoSEQ multiplex PCR. This repertoire shows tens of thousands of clones, 89% found once; its top ten account for about 9.6%. The sample was peripheral blood, taken 28 days after the second AZD1222 dose. The receptors were gathered from an adult who received the AZD1222 COVID-19 vaccine.

V is TRBV7-8 and J is TRBJ2-7, with D possibly being TRBD1 (5 bases). CDR1 SGHVS and CDR2 FQNEAQ come from the germline V gene. Trimming pared 6 bases from V and 3 bases from J, leaving 24 bases between. The CDR3 has 17 amino acids. CDR3 amino acids: CASSWGRVGPEYYEQYV. The DNA for the CDR3 is TGTGCCAGCAGTTGGGGTCGAGTGGGGCCGGAGTACTACGAGCAGTACGTC.

The chain is built from TRBV29-1 and TRBJ1-5, with no clear D. The germline CDR1 and CDR2 sequences are SQVTM and ANQGSEA. This CDR3 region has 13 residues. V lost 1 base and J lost 3, with 7 bases in between. This CDR3 reads CSVEVRPNQPQHF. CDR3 nucleotides: TGCAGCGTTGAAGTGCGGCCCAATCAGCCCCAGCATTTT.

This clone was seen more than once but under ten times. The chain joins TRBV11-3 to TRBJ2-7; no clear D. Germline-derived CDR1 and CDR2 are SGHNT and YENEEA. V shed 3 bases and J shed 9 bases, with 9 bases lying between them. The CDR3 extends over 11 amino acids. As DNA, the CDR3 is TGTGCCAGCAGCTTTTTGGGTCGGCAGTACGTC. This gives the protein CASSFLGRQYV.

This chain joins TRBV12-5 and TRBJ1-1; 8 nucleotides match TRBD1. With V trimmed by 5 bases and J by 1 base, 0 bases remained unmatched. The germline CDR1 and CDR2 sequences are LGHNT and FRNRAP. The CDR3 runs to 13 residues. The CDR3 here is CASGDRGNTEAFF. Written as DNA, the CDR3 is TGTGCTAGTGGTGACAGGGGGAACACTGAAGCTTTCTTT.

This chain joins TRBV9 and TRBJ1-5; D is perhaps TRBD1 (6 bases). CDR3 length equals 16 residues. Germline CDR1 is SGDLS and CDR2 is YYNGEE. V shed 0 bases and J shed 2 bases, with 12 bases lying between them. CDR3 DNA sequence: TGTGCCAGCAGCGTAGGACCTGGGGGCGGCAATCAGCCCCAGCATTTT. This translates into CASSVGPGGGNQPQHF.

The chain joins TRBV6-1 to TRBJ2-7; no firm D call. This CDR3 is built from 15 residues. CDR1 is MNHNS and CDR2 is SASEGT in the germline V gene. V was trimmed by 0 bases and J by 2 bases, leaving 11 bases between them. The chain's CDR3 is CASSEAHQSTYEQYV. The CDR3 region has the DNA TGTGCCAGCAGTGAAGCGCATCAGTCCACCTACGAGCAGTACGTC.

CDR3 in amino acids: CATSDLLGLEAFF. The CDR3 bases are TGTGCCACCAGTGATTTGCTGGGCCTGGAAGCTTTCTTT. The chain employs TRBV24-1 and TRBJ1-1; no clear D gene. This CDR3 has 13 amino acids. Germline-derived CDR1 and CDR2 are KGHDR and SFDVKD. The V end was cut by 0 bases, the J end by 8 bases, with 9 bases between.

This clone was counted once. The rearrangement joins TRBV30 to TRBJ1-6; 8 bases match TRBD1. This CDR3 has 15 residues. Germline values: CDR1 GTSNPN, CDR2 SVGIG (reference sequence). The J segment lost 8 bases and the V segment lost 1 base, leaving 7 bases of the junction unmatched. The CDR3 sequence: CAWSDGQGNYSPLHF. The CDR3 DNA reads TGTGCCTGGAGTGACGGACAGGGAAACTATTCACCCCTCCACTTT.

V and J are TRBV18 and TRBJ2-7; TRBD2 matches at 7 bases. This CDR3 comprises 13 residues. Germline lookup yields CDR1 KGHSH and CDR2 LQKENI. V trimming: 4 bases; J trimming: 3 bases; junction bases outside the gene matches: 3. The CDR3 DNA reads as TGTGCCAGCTCACAAAGCGGGGTCTACGAGCAGTACGTC. This codes for CASSQSGVYEQYV.

The chain recombines TRBV7-2 with TRBJ1-2, with D maybe TRBD1 (5 bases). The CDR3 has 17 amino acids. Germline values: CDR1 SGHTA, CDR2 FQGNSA. Trimming cost V 0 bases and J 1 base, with 15 bases left between them. CDR3 in DNA: TGTGCCAGCAGCTTAGCAGGCAGCGGGGCGCTTAACTATGGCTACACCTTC. This codes for CASSLAGSGALNYGYTF.

The rearrangement uses TRBV12-5 and TRBJ2-1; 11 bases are a match to TRBD2. V was pared by 0 bases and J by 9 bases, with 1 base of the junction left unmatched. The CDR3 has 14 residues. Germline loops: CDR1 LGHNT, CDR2 FRNRAP. CDR3 sequence: CASGLVLAGGEQFF. CDR3 in DNA: TGTGCTAGTGGTTTGGTGCTAGCGGGAGGTGAGCAGTTCTTC.

The chain joins TRBV2 to TRBJ2-1; D is possibly TRBD2 (6 bases). CDR3 length: 14 amino acids. Trimming took off 7 bases at V and 7 bases at J, with 17 bases between the two ends. The germline V gene encodes CDR1 SNHLY and CDR2 FYNNEI. CDR3 DNA sequence: TGTGCCAGCACGCGGGATAGTGTTGGTAATGAGCAGTTCTTC. Translation: CASTRDSVGNEQFF.

This chain uses TRBV7-2 with TRBJ2-7, with D maybe TRBD2 (6 bases). V was pared by 1 base and J by 2 bases, with 12 bases between. Germline-derived CDR1 and CDR2 are SGHTA and FQGNSA. The CDR3 length is 15 residues. CDR3: CASSLGLGGTYEQYF. CDR3 DNA sequence: TGTGCCAGCAGCTTAGGTCTAGGCGGGACCTACGAGCAGTACTTC.

V and J are TRBV30 and TRBJ1-6; a possible D gene is TRBD1 (5 bases). Trimming stripped 1 base from V and 5 bases from J, with 6 bases between. CDR1 GTSNPN and CDR2 SVGIG come from the germline V gene (reference sequence). CDR3 size: 13 residues. CDR3 sequence reads: CAWSGGDNSPLHF. In nucleotides, the CDR3 is TGTGCCTGGAGTGGGGGGGATAATTCACCCCTCCACTTT.

The chain links TRBV5-4 to TRBJ1-4, with TRBD1 as a possible D gene (5 bases). V was shortened by 0 bases and J by 4 bases, with 10 bases between the two germline ends. This CDR3 is 15 amino acids long. Germline V lookup: CDR1 SGHNT, CDR2 YYREEE (reference sequence). The CDR3 DNA is TGTGCCAGCAGCTTGGGGGGGACCTTTAATGAAAAACTGTTTTTT. This translates into CASSLGGTFNEKLFF.

In this sample, this clone turned up a few times. The chain uses TRBV7-8 and TRBJ1-1; D may be TRBD1 (5 bases). There are 13 residues in the CDR3. Germline V gene lookup returns CDR1 SGHVS and CDR2 FQNEAQ. Trimming removed 5 bases from V and 1 base from J, with 8 bases in between. CDR3 coding DNA: TGTGCCAGCAGCCCTGGGACGAACACTGAAGCTTTCTTT. It specifies CASSPGTNTEAFF.

This clone has just one count. The chain employs TRBV11-3 and TRBJ2-2; the D call may be TRBD1 or TRBD2 (6 bases each). Germline CDR1 SGHNT, CDR2 YENEEA. There are 14 residues in the CDR3. V was shortened by 3 bases and J by 6 bases, with 11 bases between the two germline ends. This chain's CDR3 is CASSFGGNPGELFF. The DNA of the CDR3 is TGTGCCAGCAGCTTCGGGGGCAACCCCGGGGAGCTGTTTTTT.

This clone was seen a few times. This chain joins TRBV6-5 and TRBJ2-5; D is undetermined. Germline lookup yields CDR1 MNHEY and CDR2 SVGAGI. The germline V and J ends were trimmed by 6 bases and 5 bases, with 10 bases remaining between them. The CDR3 spans 12 residues. Here the CDR3 DNA reads TGTGCCAGCAGCCTAGATTTGGAGACCCAGTACTTC. It specifies CASSLDLETQYF.

This chain joins TRBV5-1 and TRBJ2-2; 9 bases map to TRBD2. The germline V gene encodes CDR1 SGHRS and CDR2 YFSETQ. V was clipped by 2 bases and J by 4 bases; unmatched bases: 3. The length of the CDR3 is 15 residues. The CDR3 region is CASSLAGGFTGELFF. The CDR3 region has the DNA TGCGCCAGCAGCTTAGCGGGGGGCTTCACCGGGGAGCTGTTTTTT.

This clone was recorded a few times. This chain uses TRBV5-6 with TRBJ1-1; D is ambiguous. Trimming removed 4 bases from V and 4 bases from J, with 14 bases in between. Germline assignment: CDR1 SGHDT and CDR2 YYEEEE. The CDR3 has 14 residues. CDR3 residues: CASSPWSRLTEAFF. As DNA, the CDR3 is TGTGCCAGCAGCCCCTGGTCCCGTCTCACTGAAGCTTTCTTT. The full variable domain, rest sourced from reference TRBV5-6 and TRBJ1-1, is DAGVTQSPTHLIKTRGQQVTLRCSPKSGHDTVSWYQQALGQGPQFIFQYYEEEERQRGNFPDRFSGHQFPNYSSELNVNALLLGDSALYLCASSPWSRLTEAFFGQGTRLTVV.

The chain couples TRBV11-3 to TRBJ2-2; D may be TRBD1 (5 bases). Germline CDR1 reads SGHNT; CDR2 reads YENEEA. V was cut by 5 bases and J by 5 bases, with 12 bases left in between. This CDR3 comprises 14 residues. CDR3 bases: TGTGCCAGCAGCATGGGATCAGGGACCGGGGAGCTGTTTTTT. Translated: CASSMGSGTGELFF.

This clone was detected once. The chain carries TRBV18 and TRBJ2-7; D possibly matches TRBD1 or TRBD2 (5 bases each). The V end lost 1 base, the J end lost 4 bases, and 11 bases lay between the germline ends. The CDR3 runs 14 residues. Germline V gene data show CDR1 as KGHSH and CDR2 as LQKENI. The CDR3 loop reads CASSPRRDLYEQYV. The CDR3, as DNA: TGTGCCAGCTCACCACGTCGGGACCTTTACGAGCAGTACGTC.

This chain joins TRBV7-3 and TRBJ2-2; D remains ambiguous. Germline CDR1 is SGHTA and CDR2 is FQGTGA. V gave up 5 bases and J gave up 2 bases, with 9 bases separating them. This CDR3 has 14 amino acids. The CDR3 DNA is TGTGCCAGCAGCCAAGGACCTAACACCGGGGAGCTGTTTTTT. It codes for CASSQGPNTGELFF.

This rearrangement joins TRBV6-1 to TRBJ2-2, with 8 positions matching TRBD1. The CDR3 spans 15 residues. Germline assignment: CDR1 MNHNS and CDR2 SASEGT. Trimming took 3 bases from V and 4 from J; bases not matched to a gene: 4. The CDR3 coding sequence is TGTGCCAGCAGTGAGACAGGGGCCCTCACCGGGGAGCTGTTTTTT. Protein sequence: CASSETGALTGELFF.

V and J are TRBV3-1 (or the pseudogene TRBV3-2) and TRBJ2-5, with D unresolved. Trimming pared 3 bases from V and 1 base from J, leaving 6 bases between. There are 13 residues in the CDR3. The germline gives CDR1 LGHDT, CDR2 YNNKEL (reference sequence). Here the CDR3 reads CASSQVRQETQYF. The DNA of the CDR3 is TGTGCCAGCAGCCAGGTTCGCCAAGAGACCCAGTACTTC.

The genes are TRBV5-4 and TRBJ2-1; D gene uncertain. V lost 3 bases, J lost 7 bases, and 14 bases lay in between. The CDR3 sequence is 14 residues long. Germline CDR1 SGHNT, CDR2 YYREEE (reference sequence). CDR3 nucleotides: TGTGCCAGCAGCTCTATGGGGTTGGTAAATGAGCAGTTCTTC. Amino acid sequence: CASSSMGLVNEQFF.

The chain employs TRBV11-1 and TRBJ2-3; maybe TRBD2 (6 bases). The CDR3 covers 18 residues. Germline assignment: CDR1 SGHAT and CDR2 FQDESV (reference sequence). The V end was cut by 0 bases, the J end by 4 bases, with 20 bases between. CDR3 protein: CASSLAGGLLRSADTQYF. The DNA of the CDR3 is TGTGCCAGCAGCTTAGCGGGAGGACTATTGAGATCTGCAGATACGCAGTATTTT.